The 13 T cell receptor beta chains below all came from one sample that was sequenced in a study of neurological immune-mediated disorders. TCRdb re-called the 5' RACE reads through MiXCR, storing one row per CDR3 protein. This sample has 50,000 to 60,000 distinct CDR3 sequences, with 16% found just once. Sequenced input: PBMCs. These receptors originate from a man between 60 and 75 years old in good health.

This clonotype came up many times. V is TRBV12-3 or TRBV12-4 and J is TRBJ2-2; D assignment may be TRBD1 or TRBD2 (6 bases each). This CDR3 is built from 13 residues. Trimming shortened V by 5 bases and J by 7 bases, and 11 bases separated the two germline ends. CDR3 residues: CASSAGQNGELFF. The CDR3 coding sequence is TGTGCCAGCAGTGCGGGACAAAACGGGGAGCTGTTTTTT.

This clonotype appeared many times. The J gene is TRBJ2-7, the V gene TRBV15; D may correspond to TRBD1 or TRBD2 (5 bases each). The germline V and J ends were trimmed by 6 bases and 0 bases, with 15 bases remaining between them. The CDR3 runs 15 residues. The germline V gene encodes CDR1 LNHNV and CDR2 YYDKDF (reference sequence). DNA of the CDR3: TGTGCCACCAGAAGGGACCGCGCCTCCTCCTACGAGCAGTACTTC. The encoded protein is CATRRDRASSYEQYF. Variable domain in full (rest from reference TRBV15 and TRBJ2-7): DAMVIQNPRYQVTQFGKPVTLSCSQTLNHNVMYWYQQKSSQAPKLLFHYYDKDFNNEADTPDNFQSRRPNTSFCFLDIRSPGLGDTAMYLCATRRDRASSYEQYFGPGTRLTVT.

This clonotype came up many times. The rearrangement joins TRBV7-2 to TRBJ1-1; no definite D call. The V gene's germline CDR1 is SGHTA and CDR2 FQGNSA. V shed 5 bases and J shed 1 base, with 8 bases lying between them. This CDR3 region has 13 residues. This CDR3 reads CASSLRANTEAFF. As DNA, the CDR3 is TGTGCCAGCAGCCTCAGAGCGAACACTGAAGCTTTCTTT.

The chain uses TRBV5-5 and TRBJ1-1, with 8 positions matching TRBD1. V gave up 6 bases and J gave up 3 bases; unmatched junction bases: 7. This CDR3 is built from 14 residues. Germline V gives CDR1 SGHKS, CDR2 YYEKEE (reference sequence). The CDR3 sequence: CASTFSGGDTEAFF. The CDR3 DNA sequence: TGTGCCAGCACCTTCTCAGGGGGCGACACTGAAGCTTTCTTT.

In regard to this clonotype: A read error may be the cause here, since a much bigger clone is one base away. V gene TRBV3-1 combines with J gene TRBJ2-1, with 7 bases aligning to TRBD2. The germline gives CDR1 LGHDT, CDR2 YNNKEL (reference sequence). The CDR3 extends over 15 amino acids. CDR3 sequence reads: CSSSQTIPKTSRVFF. The CDR3 nucleotides are TGTTCCAGCAGCCAAACGATACCAAAGACTAGCAGAGTGTTCTTC.

This clonotype was counted between two and nine times. This chain connects TRBV20-1 to TRBJ1-6; TRBD1 agrees at 7 bases. V dropped 1 base and J dropped 13; count of bases not matched to a gene: 19. Germline-derived CDR1 and CDR2 are DFQATT and SNEGSKA (reference sequence). The CDR3 has 17 residues. CDR3 in amino acids: CSARGTGVDPRGGPLHF. In nucleotides, the CDR3 is TGCAGTGCTAGAGGAACAGGGGTGGACCCTCGGGGGGGGCCCCTCCACTTT.

This clonotype was found many times. The chain uses TRBV5-1 and TRBJ1-5; D not certain. This CDR3 contains 13 residues. V lost 0 bases and J 5 bases, leaving 6 bases between the germline ends. CDR1 and CDR2 (germline): SGHRS, YFSETQ. The CDR3, as DNA: TGCGCCAGCAGCTTGGCAGGTTATCAGCCCCAGCATTTT. Protein: CASSLAGYQPQHF. The variable domain in full, completed from reference TRBV5-1 and TRBJ1-5, reads KAGVTQTPRYLIKTRGQQVTLSCSPISGHRSVSWYQQTPGQGLQFLFEYFSETQRNKGNFPGRFSGRQFSNSRSEMNVSTLELGDSALYLCASSLAGYQPQHFGDGTRLSIL.

At least ten counts were recorded for this clonotype. V is TRBV28 and J is TRBJ2-7; no reliable D call. Between the trimmed V and J ends, which lost 5 bases and 3 bases, there was a span of 14 bases. The length of the CDR3 is 14 residues. Germline CDR1 reads MDHEN; CDR2 reads SYDVKM. The CDR3 coding sequence is TGTGCCAGCAGTCGCCTAGAGTGGGGCTACGAGCAGTACTTC. Protein product: CASSRLEWGYEQYF.

J is TRBJ2-2 and V is TRBV6-1; 10 positions agree with TRBD1. The CDR3 spans 15 residues. The V segment lost 4 bases and the J segment 7 bases; nucleotides outside the gene matches: 6. The germline gives CDR1 MNHNS, CDR2 SASEGT. CDR3 nucleotide sequence: TGTGCCAGCAGTGGCCGGGACAGGGGTAACGGGGAGCTGTTTTTT. Protein sequence: CASSGRDRGNGELFF.

The chain has TRBV14 and TRBJ1-1; D is unclear. Looked up from germline, CDR1 is SGHDN and CDR2 is FVKESK. Trimming cost V 5 bases and J 1 base, with 11 bases left between them. CDR3 size: 14 residues. DNA of the CDR3: TGTGCCAGCAGCTCGGACTGGGGGAACACTGAAGCTTTCTTT. Amino acids: CASSSDWGNTEAFF.

The chain employs TRBV28 and TRBJ2-1, with 14 nucleotides matching TRBD2. With 6 bases clipped from V and 10 bases from J, the junction kept 8 bases outside the gene matches. This CDR3 is 15 amino acids long. Germline CDR1 and CDR2: MDHEN and SYDVKM. The CDR3 region has the DNA TGTGCCAGCAGCCCGACTAGCGGGAGGGCCCGAGAGCAGTTCTTC. Protein: CASSPTSGRAREQFF.

This clonotype was recorded many times. The chain recombines TRBV19 with TRBJ2-7, with TRBD2 matching over 8 bases. CDR3 length: 15 amino acids. V lost 1 base, J lost 2 bases, and 4 bases stayed unmatched. Germline lookup yields CDR1 LNHDA and CDR2 SQIVND (reference sequence). In DNA form, the CDR3 reads TGTGCCAGTAGTATAGGGCTAGCGGGCACCTACGAGCAGTACTTC. This encodes CASSIGLAGTYEQYF.

The rearrangement uses TRBV20-1 and TRBJ2-1; TRBD2 matches at 11 bases. The ends lost 4 bases at V and 5 bases at J; junction bases unmatched: 4. Per germline, CDR1 DFQATT and CDR2 SNEGSKA (reference sequence). This CDR3 comprises 14 residues. The CDR3 DNA reads TGCAGTGCTAACTTACTAGCGGGAGACAATGAGCAGTTCTTC. It encodes CSANLLAGDNEQFF.